This TCR beta chain comes out of a study of T cells in Graves' hyperthyroidism and ophthalmopathy. RNA transcripts were the template for amplifying TCR beta CDR3 regions. First-round RT-PCR with HTBI primers amplified the TCR CDR3 region. TCRdb re-called the multiplex PCR reads through MiXCR, storing one row per CDR3 protein. Of hundreds of thousands of distinct CDR3 sequences detected, 40% to 55% appear once; the ten largest clones hold about 7%. This clonotype appeared many times. Diagnosis rested on symptoms, serum thyroxine and TRAb, thyroid ultrasound, and orbital computed tomography. Germline V CDR1 and CDR2: SEHNR, FQNEAQ (reference sequence). This CDR3 has 14 residues. V lost 6 bases, J lost 4 bases, and 15 bases lay in between.

This receptor was identified in an adult man with Graves' disease, either hyperthyroidism or ophthalmopathy (not recorded which). Sequencing was performed on peripheral blood or thyroid tissue (not recorded which). The chain has TRBV7-9 and TRBJ2-5; a weak D match, TRBD1 (6 bases). The CDR3 spells CASRESRGSETQYF. The CDR3 coding sequence is TGTGCCAGCAGAGAATCCAGGGGCTCAGAGACCCAGTACTTC. Variable domain in full (rest from reference TRBV7-9 and TRBJ2-5): DTGVSQNPRHKITKRGQNVTFRCDPISEHNRLYWYRQTLGQGPEFLTYFQNEAQLEKSRLLSDRFSAERPKGSFSTLEIQRTEQGDSAMYLCASRESRGSETQYFGPGTRLLVL.